Following are 30 T cell receptor beta chains from one sample sequenced in a study of human T cells and chemical hapten exposure. Indicated time point: patch test 2, 6 weeks after DPC sensitization. Described treatment: therapeutic diphenylcyclopropenone sensitization with weekly scalp DPC. TCRdb re-derived calls from the RACE reads in MiXCR, one entry per CDR3 protein. The sample holds approximately 350,000 distinct CDR3 sequences, about 6% seen once. The source material was whole blood, sampled in connection with sensitization to the hapten diphenylcyclopropenone (DPC). These receptor sequences come from a woman under 30 with alopecia areata. Some clones in this sample may be carry-over from other donors' samples.

This clonotype was counted at least ten times. The chain is built from TRBV18 and TRBJ1-1, with no clear D. The CDR3 runs 14 residues. The germline gives CDR1 KGHSH, CDR2 LQKENI. Trimming pared 4 bases from V and 0 bases from J, leaving 9 bases between. CDR3 bases: TGTGCCAGCTCACAAGGGAGGTTGAACACTGAAGCTTTCTTT. Protein: CASSQGRLNTEAFF.

In this sample, this clonotype turned up a few times. The chain uses TRBV3-1 and TRBJ2-3, with D unresolved. In germline, CDR1 is LGHDT, CDR2 YNNKEL (reference sequence). CDR3 length: 16 amino acids. V lost 5 bases to trimming and J lost 0 bases, with 15 bases between them. In nucleotides, the CDR3 is TGTGCCAGCAGCACCCGGACGCAGGATAGCACAGATACGCAGTATTTT. The encoded protein is CASSTRTQDSTDTQYF.

Many counts were recorded for this clonotype. The chain links TRBV5-1 to TRBJ1-1; D remains unclear. The CDR3 runs to 15 residues. Germline loops: CDR1 SGHRS, CDR2 YFSETQ. Trimming removed 3 bases from V and 4 bases from J, with 16 bases in between. CDR3 sequence (DNA): TGCGCCAGCAGCTCCGAGGGAGGAGTTCTCACTGAAGCTTTCTTT. This translates into CASSSEGGVLTEAFF.

V and J are TRBV4-2 and TRBJ1-4; TRBD1 might be the D (6 bases). Trimming took off 1 base at V and 2 bases at J, with 11 bases between the two ends. The germline gives CDR1 LGHNA, CDR2 YNFKEQ. This CDR3 is built from 16 residues. CDR3 sequence (DNA): TGTGCCAGCAGCCAAGGCGGGGGGCGGACTAATGAAAAACTGTTTTTT. Translation gives CASSQGGGRTNEKLFF.

This clonotype has a handful of counts. Here the CDR3 reads CASSQDEYSGANVLTF. In nucleotides, the CDR3 is TGTGCCAGCAGCCAAGATGAATATTCTGGGGCCAACGTCCTGACTTTC. V is TRBV4-2 and J is TRBJ2-6; D is undetermined. The CDR3 runs 16 residues. V lost 0 bases to trimming and J lost 1 base, with 7 bases between them. Germline CDR1 and CDR2: LGHNA and YNFKEQ.

This clonotype showed up many times. The chain recombines TRBV12-3 or TRBV12-4 with TRBJ2-2; possibly TRBD2 for D (6 bases). V lost 4 bases and J lost 1, with 13 bases in between. The CDR3 has 16 amino acids. CDR3 coding DNA: TGTGCCAGCAGTTCGGGACTTTTGGGGAACACCGGGGAGCTGTTTTTT. Protein sequence: CASSSGLLGNTGELFF.

This clonotype was seen a few times. This sequence joins TRBV28 and TRBJ2-7; D perhaps matches TRBD2 (5 bases). The CDR3 covers 16 residues. Germline V CDR1 and CDR2: MDHEN, SYDVKM. Trimming cost V 6 bases and J 0 bases, with 18 bases left between them. CDR3 region: CASSPKSEALSYEQYF. The CDR3 DNA sequence: TGTGCCAGCAGCCCTAAGTCGGAGGCCCTCTCCTACGAGCAGTACTTC.

V gene TRBV6-6 combines with J gene TRBJ2-1; the D call may be TRBD1 or TRBD2 (5 bases each). Germline lookup yields CDR1 MNHNY and CDR2 SVGAGI (reference sequence). The CDR3 loop spans 13 amino acids. Trimming shortened V by 7 bases and J by 5 bases, and 12 bases separated the two germline ends. The CDR3 sequence: CASTRGVHNEQFF. The CDR3 DNA reads as TGTGCCAGCACCAGAGGGGTCCACAATGAGCAGTTCTTC.

This clonotype was observed a handful of times. The chain is built from TRBV28 and TRBJ1-4; D is uncertain. Between the trimmed V and J ends, which lost 7 bases and 3 bases, there was a span of 12 bases. Looked up from germline, CDR1 is MDHEN and CDR2 is SYDVKM. This CDR3 region has 14 residues. In DNA, the CDR3 is TGTGCCAGCAACGAGGGTTGGGCTAATGAAAAACTGTTTTTT. Protein sequence: CASNEGWANEKLFF.

This clonotype was picked up a small number of times. This sequence joins TRBV7-2 and TRBJ2-3; D is perhaps TRBD2 (5 bases). Germline CDR1 is SGHTA and CDR2 is FQGNSA. V was cut by 4 bases and J by 4 bases, with 15 bases left in between. This CDR3 is built from 15 residues. Written as DNA, the CDR3 is TGTGCCAGCAGCTCCACCCGTGAGCGGCCAGATACGCAGTATTTT. Its protein is CASSSTRERPDTQYF.

This rearrangement joins TRBV9 to TRBJ1-2; D possibly corresponds to TRBD1 (6 bases). The CDR3 totals 15 residues. V was pared by 0 bases and J by 3 bases, with 12 bases between. Germline CDR1 is SGDLS and CDR2 is YYNGEE. The CDR3 is CASSVGPGEDYGYTF. The DNA of the CDR3 is TGTGCCAGCAGCGTAGGGCCAGGGGAGGACTATGGCTACACCTTC.

The sample holds many counts of this clonotype. V and J are TRBV5-6 and TRBJ1-2; D perhaps matches TRBD1 (5 bases). V lost 2 bases to trimming and J lost 1 base, with 30 bases between them. CDR1 is SGHDT and CDR2 is YYEEEE in the germline V gene. The CDR3 has 21 amino acids. The CDR3 DNA follows: TGTGCCAGCAGCTTACAGTTTCCGGGACTCTCCCCCTTCTTGAATAACTATGGCTACACCTTC. It encodes CASSLQFPGLSPFLNNYGYTF. Using reference TRBV5-6 and TRBJ1-2 for the parts outside the CDR3, the full variable domain is DAGVTQSPTHLIKTRGQQVTLRCSPKSGHDTVSWYQQALGQGPQFIFQYYEEEERQRGNFPDRFSGHQFPNYSSELNVNALLLGDSALYLCASSLQFPGLSPFLNNYGYTFGSGTRLTVV.

This chain connects TRBV9 to TRBJ2-7, with 8 bases matching TRBD2. Trimming at V came to 4 bases and at J to 3 bases, leaving 9 bases not matched to a gene. CDR1 SGDLS and CDR2 YYNGEE come from the germline V gene. This CDR3 has 15 amino acids. The CDR3: CASSPWGSGGYEQYF. The CDR3 DNA is TGTGCCAGCAGCCCCTGGGGAAGCGGGGGCTACGAGCAGTACTTC.

This clonotype was counted ten times or more. V gene TRBV9 combines with J gene TRBJ1-5; possible D gene TRBD1, 5 bases. Germline loops: CDR1 SGDLS, CDR2 YYNGEE. V was pared by 4 bases and J by 4 bases, with 15 bases between. The CDR3 loop spans 15 amino acids. In DNA, the CDR3 is TGTGCCAGCAGCCCCGACCGACAGACTAATCAGCCCCAGCATTTT. This codes for CASSPDRQTNQPQHF.

This chain connects TRBV6-2 or TRBV6-3 to TRBJ1-5, with D possibly TRBD1 on 6 matching bases. V lost 0 bases, J lost 0 bases, and 12 bases lay in between. The CDR3 runs 17 residues. Germline lookup yields CDR1 MNHEY and CDR2 SVGEGT. CDR3 in DNA: TGTGCCAGCAGTTACTCCAAACAGGGTTATAGCAATCAGCCCCAGCATTTT. Its translation: CASSYSKQGYSNQPQHF.

This clonotype was seen only a few times. This rearrangement joins TRBV5-1 to TRBJ2-1; 8 nucleotides match TRBD1. Per the germline V gene, CDR1 is SGHRS and CDR2 is YFSETQ. This CDR3 spans 14 amino acids. With V trimmed by 4 bases and J by 9 bases, 9 bases remained unmatched. The CDR3 loop is CASSPGTGEGEQFF. The CDR3 DNA follows: TGCGCCAGCAGCCCAGGGACAGGAGAGGGTGAGCAGTTCTTC.

There are many counts of this clonotype. The rearrangement links TRBV4-1 to TRBJ1-1; D is undetermined. Trimming cost V 2 bases and J 1 base, with 5 bases left between them. CDR3 length equals 13 residues. Germline CDR1 reads MGHRA; CDR2 reads YSYEKL. CDR3 amino acids: CASSQHRNTEAFF. As DNA, the CDR3 is TGCGCCAGCAGCCAACATCGGAACACTGAAGCTTTCTTT.

This clonotype was counted many times. The chain links TRBV6-5 to TRBJ1-5; D not resolved. The CDR3 is 13 residues long. Trimming shortened V by 6 bases and J by 5 bases, and 11 bases separated the two germline ends. In germline, CDR1 is MNHEY, CDR2 SVGAGI. Written as DNA, the CDR3 is TGTGCCAGCAGCTCCTCGTCCTATCAGCCCCAGCATTTT. It codes for CASSSSSYQPQHF.

This clonotype was observed many times. The chain employs TRBV12-3 or TRBV12-4 and TRBJ2-3; no reliable D call. V lost 2 bases to trimming and J lost 4 bases, with 7 bases between them. The CDR3 runs to 13 residues. The CDR3 spells CASSLRNADTQYF. The CDR3 region has the DNA TGTGCCAGCAGTTTACGTAACGCAGATACGCAGTATTTT.

This clonotype showed up many times. The V and J genes are TRBV13 and TRBJ2-7; 8 positions agree with TRBD1. The CDR3 covers 15 residues. The ends lost 5 bases at V and 4 bases at J; junction bases unmatched: 10. The V gene's germline CDR1 is PRHDT and CDR2 FYEKMQ (reference sequence). The CDR3 sequence: CASSPLGTGRYEQYF. The CDR3 DNA is TGTGCCAGCAGCCCCTTGGGGACAGGACGATACGAGCAGTACTTC.

This CDR3 reads CASSIPGQGSYEQYF. CDR3 in DNA: TGTGCCAGCAGCATCCCGGGACAGGGCTCCTACGAGCAGTACTTC. The genes are TRBV27 and TRBJ2-7; TRBD1 matches at 9 bases. The CDR3 runs 15 residues. Losses at the gene ends were 6 bases for V and 0 bases for J; bases not matched to a gene: 6. Germline CDR1 is MNHEY and CDR2 is SMNVEV (reference sequence).

The rearrangement uses TRBV4-2 and TRBJ2-1; D is possibly TRBD1 (5 bases). Trimming pared 4 bases from V and 7 bases from J, leaving 11 bases between. Germline V gene sequence: CDR1 LGHNA, CDR2 YNFKEQ. The CDR3 is 13 amino acids. The CDR3 coding sequence is TGTGCCAGCAGCCCTGCCCCAGGGAATGAGCAGTTCTTC. Residues: CASSPAPGNEQFF.

This chain joins TRBV6-6 and TRBJ2-5; 8 bases map to TRBD1. CDR3 length: 15 amino acids. V trimming: 3 bases; J trimming: 1 base; junction bases outside the gene matches: 4. Germline V gene lookup returns CDR1 MNHNY and CDR2 SVGAGI (reference sequence). The CDR3 sequence is CASSYLRGLQETQYF. The CDR3, as DNA: TGTGCCAGCAGTTATCTCAGGGGGCTCCAAGAGACCCAGTACTTC.

This clonotype was detected only a few times. V is TRBV28 and J is TRBJ1-2; D is unclear. The CDR3 has 16 residues. Germline loops: CDR1 MDHEN, CDR2 SYDVKM. The V end was cut by 3 bases, the J end by 3 bases, with 17 bases between. CDR3 DNA sequence: TGTGCCAGCAGTTTCCCCCTGGGAGGGCTCCACTATGGCTACACCTTC. It encodes CASSFPLGGLHYGYTF.

The chain has TRBV5-1 and TRBJ2-3; D possibly corresponds to TRBD2 (6 bases). Trimming shortened V by 0 bases and J by 2 bases, and 13 bases separated the two germline ends. The CDR3 runs to 16 residues. Germline CDR1 reads SGHRS; CDR2 reads YFSETQ. The CDR3 DNA sequence: TGCGCCAGCAGCTTGGCCCCAGGGAGGCACACAGATACGCAGTATTTT. The encoded protein is CASSLAPGRHTDTQYF.

This clonotype was seen ten or more times. The chain links TRBV5-1 to TRBJ1-1; TRBD1 might be the D (5 bases). Germline V gene lookup returns CDR1 SGHRS and CDR2 YFSETQ. V lost 5 bases to trimming and J lost 0 bases, with 20 bases between them. The CDR3 sequence is 17 residues long. Written as DNA, the CDR3 is TGCGCCAGCAGAGGAGGTGGGGCAGCGAGTATGAACACTGAAGCTTTCTTT. Protein product: CASRGGGAASMNTEAFF.

There are a few counts of this clonotype. The chain has TRBV4-3 and TRBJ1-1; no firm D call. CDR1 is LGHNA and CDR2 is YSLEER in the germline V gene. The V and J ends lost 1 base and 1 base respectively, with 13 bases between them. This CDR3 comprises 16 residues. The CDR3 loop reads CASSQAWGGWNTEAFF. In nucleotides, the CDR3 is TGCGCCAGCAGCCAAGCTTGGGGTGGCTGGAACACTGAAGCTTTCTTT.

This clonotype was counted many times. The chain combines TRBV9 with TRBJ1-3, with 9 bases fitting TRBD1. Losses at the gene ends were 2 bases for V and 0 bases for J; bases not matched to a gene: 0. The CDR3 has 15 amino acids. The V gene's germline CDR1 is SGDLS and CDR2 YYNGEE. The CDR3 bases are TGTGCCAGCAGCGTGACAGGGGGCTCTGGAAACACCATATATTTT. This sequence encodes CASSVTGGSGNTIYF.

The gene calls are TRBV6-5 and TRBJ1-5; the D is unclear. The CDR3 has 13 amino acids. With 0 bases removed from V and 6 bases from J, the gap between germline ends came to 6 bases. Germline CDR1 and CDR2: MNHEY and SVGAGI. The CDR3 here is CASSYSPAQPQHF. CDR3 coding DNA: TGTGCCAGCAGTTACTCCCCCGCTCAGCCCCAGCATTTT.

The chain links TRBV27 to TRBJ1-1, with a possible D match to TRBD1 (6 bases). This CDR3 spans 15 amino acids. Trimming stripped 2 bases from V and 0 bases from J, with 10 bases between. CDR1 is MNHEY and CDR2 is SMNVEV in the germline V gene (reference sequence). The CDR3 nucleotides are TGTGCCAGCAGTTTAATCACAGGGATGAACACTGAAGCTTTCTTT. Translating gives CASSLITGMNTEAFF.